These 21 T cell receptor beta chains were all obtained from the same sample, sequenced in a study of blood T cell repertoires in COVID-19. Assay: immunoSEQ multiplex PCR; the TCRdb copy retains only in-frame clones and omits some. The sample shows about 120,000 clones, 80% to 85% of them seen only once. Sequencing was performed on peripheral blood. The receptors shown here come from a woman in her 70s with acute or convalescent COVID-19.

J is TRBJ2-4 and V is TRBV27; 9 bases line up with TRBD1. The germline gives CDR1 MNHEY, CDR2 SMNVEV (reference sequence). The CDR3 totals 15 residues. Trimming at V came to 6 bases and at J to 7 bases, leaving 10 bases not matched to a gene. In nucleotides, the CDR3 is TGTGCCAGCAGCCTACAGGGGGCGGCGAGGAACATTCAGTACTTC. Protein: CASSLQGAARNIQYF.

The chain links TRBV9 to TRBJ2-1, with 14 bases matching TRBD2. Germline V gene data show CDR1 as SGDLS and CDR2 as YYNGEE. Unmatched junction bases numbered 13, after V lost 4 bases and J lost 4 bases. There are 19 residues in the CDR3. The CDR3 sequence is CASSPAGGTSGSGYNEQFF. CDR3 nucleotides: TGTGCCAGCAGCCCAGCTGGGGGGACTAGCGGGAGTGGGTACAATGAGCAGTTCTTC.

The chain carries TRBV11-2 and TRBJ1-4, with D perhaps matching TRBD1 (6 bases). This CDR3 contains 15 residues. V was clipped by 4 bases and J by 7 bases, with 16 bases between them. Germline V lookup: CDR1 SGHAT, CDR2 FQNNGV. CDR3 loop: CASSSTGMLGEKLFF. The CDR3 nucleotides are TGTGCCAGCAGCTCTACAGGGATGTTGGGTGAAAAACTGTTTTTT.

This chain uses TRBV18 with TRBJ2-5, with a possible D match to TRBD1 (6 bases). Germline V gene sequence: CDR1 KGHSH, CDR2 LQKENI. V lost 2 bases, J lost 7 bases, and 17 bases lay in between. CDR3 size: 15 residues. The CDR3 sequence is CASSPARKGDGTQYF. Here the CDR3 DNA reads TGTGCCAGCTCACCAGCTCGGAAGGGGGATGGGACCCAGTACTTC.

The chain combines TRBV7-9 with TRBJ1-1, with no clear D. Germline-derived CDR1 and CDR2 are SEHNR and FQNEAQ (reference sequence). V lost 5 bases, J lost 8 bases, and 12 bases lay in between. The CDR3 loop spans 12 amino acids. This CDR3 is CASSGGQREAFF. The CDR3 region has the DNA TGTGCCAGCAGCGGAGGGCAACGAGAAGCTTTCTTT.

This chain uses TRBV6-1 with TRBJ2-5; 8 bases agree with TRBD2. Germline lookup yields CDR1 MNHNS and CDR2 SASEGT. The CDR3 is 14 residues long. Losses at the gene ends were 2 bases for V and 4 bases for J; bases not matched to a gene: 3. CDR3: CASSELAGGETQYF. The DNA for the CDR3 is TGTGCCAGCAGTGAACTGGCGGGGGGAGAGACCCAGTACTTC.

The chain couples TRBV6-5 to TRBJ1-2; D uncertain. CDR3 length equals 15 residues. Germline V gene data show CDR1 as MNHEY and CDR2 as SVGAGI. The V end lost 2 bases, the J end lost 4 bases, and 14 bases lay between the germline ends. CDR3 loop: CASSYDSRGSYGYTF. CDR3 bases: TGTGCCAGCAGTTACGACTCTCGGGGATCCTATGGCTACACCTTC.

The chain recombines TRBV9 with TRBJ2-5; TRBD1 might be the D (5 bases). Germline V gene lookup returns CDR1 SGDLS and CDR2 YYNGEE. The CDR3 has 15 residues. V was clipped by 0 bases and J by 7 bases, with 16 bases between them. The CDR3 nucleotides read TGTGCCAGCAGCGTAGAAGGGCAGACAAGGGGGACCCAGTACTTC. It is translated as CASSVEGQTRGTQYF.

This clone was counted a few times. This sequence joins TRBV14 and TRBJ1-6, with 9 bases identical to TRBD1. CDR3 length: 14 residues. V gave up 4 bases and J gave up 10 bases; unmatched junction bases: 5. Germline-derived CDR1 and CDR2 are SGHDN and FVKESK. The CDR3 coding sequence is TGTGCCAGCAGCCCGGGACAGGGTTTCTCACCCCTCCACTTT. It codes for CASSPGQGFSPLHF. The variable domain in full, with the rest retrieved from reference TRBV14 and TRBJ1-6, is EAGVTQFPSHSVIEKGQTVTLRCDPISGHDNLYWYRRVMGKEIKFLLHFVKESKQDESGMPNNRFLAERTGGTYSTLKVQPAELEDSGVYFCASSPGQGFSPLHFGNGTRLTVT.

The V call is TRBV7-8, the J call TRBJ1-5; possibly TRBD1 for D (5 bases). Trimming took off 5 bases at V and 6 bases at J, with 11 bases between the two ends. Per germline, CDR1 SGHVS and CDR2 FQNEAQ. The length of the CDR3 is 13 residues. The CDR3 region is CASSSRAIQPQHF. The CDR3 DNA reads TGTGCCAGCAGCAGCAGGGCTATTCAGCCCCAGCATTTT. Based on the CDR3 plus reference TRBV7-8 and TRBJ1-5, the full variable domain is GAGVSQSPRYKVAKRGQDVALRCDPISGHVSLFWYQQALGQGPEFLTYFQNEAQLDKSGLPSDRFFAERPEGSVSTLKIQRTQQEDSAVYLCASSSRAIQPQHFGDGTRLSIL.

The CDR3 reads CASSIAAGGGTDTQYF. In DNA form, the CDR3 reads TGTGCCAGCAGTATCGCGGCCGGGGGAGGCACAGATACGCAGTATTTT. V gene TRBV7-9 combines with J gene TRBJ2-3; tentative D call: TRBD2 (6 bases). CDR3 length: 16 amino acids. From germline, CDR1 is SEHNR and CDR2 FQNEAQ (reference sequence). V was shortened by 6 bases and J by 1 base, with 17 bases between the two germline ends.

V is TRBV2 and J is TRBJ2-2, with 8 nucleotides matching TRBD1. Trimming took 2 bases from V and 5 from J; bases not matched to a gene: 4. The CDR3 is 15 residues long. From germline, CDR1 is SNHLY and CDR2 FYNNEI. The CDR3 reads CASSENTGGTGELFF. The CDR3 coding sequence is TGTGCCAGCAGTGAAAACACAGGGGGGACCGGGGAGCTGTTTTTT.

The CDR3 loop reads CASSQRQASYEQYF. For the CDR3, the DNA is TGTGCCAGCAGTCAAAGACAGGCCTCCTACGAGCAGTACTTC. The chain recombines TRBV6-5 with TRBJ2-7, with D perhaps TRBD1 (6 bases). The CDR3 is 14 amino acids. The germline gives CDR1 MNHEY, CDR2 SVGAGI. V dropped 5 bases and J dropped 0 bases, with 11 bases sitting between them.

The V call is TRBV6-4, the J call TRBJ1-5, with D possibly being TRBD1 (6 bases). The V end lost 6 bases, the J end lost 1 base, and 10 bases lay between the germline ends. The CDR3 sequence is 14 residues long. Germline V CDR1 and CDR2: MRHNA, SNTAGT. The CDR3 nucleotides are TGTGCCAGCAGCTGGGACATCAGCAATCAGCCCCAGCATTTT. Translated, it gives CASSWDISNQPQHF.

CDR3 amino acids: CASSQDETSSYEQYF. In nucleotides, the CDR3 is TGTGCCAGCAGCCAAGATGAAACTAGCAGCTACGAGCAGTACTTC. The J gene is TRBJ2-7, the V gene TRBV4-2; weak D call: TRBD2 (6 bases). CDR1 LGHNA and CDR2 YNFKEQ come from the germline V gene. The CDR3 runs to 15 residues. With 0 bases removed from V and 3 bases from J, the gap between germline ends came to 12 bases.

The V and J genes are TRBV2 and TRBJ2-3; 10 positions match TRBD1. From germline, CDR1 is SNHLY and CDR2 FYNNEI. The V segment lost 1 base and the J segment 1 base; nucleotides outside the gene matches: 2. The CDR3 sequence is 16 residues long. CDR3 DNA sequence: TGTGCCAGCAGTGAAGTGGGGACAGGGGGCACAGATACGCAGTATTTT. Its protein product is CASSEVGTGGTDTQYF.

This clone was detected only once. This rearrangement joins TRBV3-1 (or the pseudogene TRBV3-2) to TRBJ2-2; weak D call: TRBD1 (5 bases). In germline, CDR1 is LGHDT, CDR2 YNNKEL (reference sequence). The V and J ends lost 8 bases and 3 bases respectively, with 7 bases between them. CDR3 length: 12 amino acids. Here the CDR3 DNA reads TGTGCCAGCGCCAGGGACACCGGGGAGCTGTTTTTT. This encodes CASARDTGELFF.

The chain carries TRBV3-1 (or the pseudogene TRBV3-2) and TRBJ1-2; TRBD1 matches at 10 bases. Germline V lookup: CDR1 LGHDT, CDR2 YNNKEL (reference sequence). J gave up 3 bases and V 4 bases, and 2 bases lay outside the gene matches. The CDR3 consists of 14 residues. CDR3 coding DNA: TGTGCCAGCAGCCGACAGGGGGCGGACTATGGCTACACCTTC. Translation: CASSRQGADYGYTF.

The chain carries TRBV7-2 and TRBJ2-3; tentative D call: TRBD2 (5 bases). V was trimmed by 3 bases and J by 9 bases, leaving 13 bases between them. Germline V CDR1 and CDR2: SGHTA, FQGNSA. CDR3 length: 13 amino acids. CDR3 DNA sequence: TGTGCCAGCAGCTTCCTTTCCTCGGGGACGCAGTATTTT. Encoded protein: CASSFLSSGTQYF.

DNA of the CDR3: TGTGCCAGCAGTGAACTTATACAGGGTGCCATATATTTT. It encodes CASSELIQGAIYF. The chain couples TRBV6-1 to TRBJ1-3; D may be TRBD1 (6 bases). V was pared by 2 bases and J by 11 bases, with 13 bases between. Germline V lookup: CDR1 MNHNS, CDR2 SASEGT. CDR3 length equals 13 residues.

This rearrangement joins TRBV5-1 to TRBJ2-7; 13 nucleotides agree with TRBD2. The V gene's germline CDR1 is SGHRS and CDR2 YFSETQ. This CDR3 comprises 20 residues. Germline trimming cut 4 bases from V and 6 bases from J; bases unmatched to any gene: 22. Written as DNA, the CDR3 is TGCGCCAGCAGCCATCCCCTAACAGGGGAACTAGCGGGAGGGGCCGGCGAGCAGTACTTC. Amino acids: CASSHPLTGELAGGAGEQYF.